The present entry profiles one T cell receptor beta chain with its context. Clones were read by immunoSEQ multiplex PCR, and TCRdb kept only the in-frame ones, dropping some. Here the sample spans about 310,000 clones, approximately 86% being singletons. With V trimmed by 5 bases and J by 3 bases, 6 bases remained unmatched. Germline V gives CDR1 SGHTA, CDR2 FQGNSA. The CDR3 is 14 residues long. The data were obtained in a study of blood T cell repertoires in COVID-19. What was sequenced was peripheral blood. This chain connects TRBV7-2 to TRBJ1-1, with TRBD1 matching 7 bases. This sequence was found in a man between 65 and 79 years old with acute or convalescent COVID-19. The CDR3 DNA is TGTGCCAGCAGCCACGGGACAGATTACACTGAAGCTTTCTTT. Translation: CASSHGTDYTEAFF.